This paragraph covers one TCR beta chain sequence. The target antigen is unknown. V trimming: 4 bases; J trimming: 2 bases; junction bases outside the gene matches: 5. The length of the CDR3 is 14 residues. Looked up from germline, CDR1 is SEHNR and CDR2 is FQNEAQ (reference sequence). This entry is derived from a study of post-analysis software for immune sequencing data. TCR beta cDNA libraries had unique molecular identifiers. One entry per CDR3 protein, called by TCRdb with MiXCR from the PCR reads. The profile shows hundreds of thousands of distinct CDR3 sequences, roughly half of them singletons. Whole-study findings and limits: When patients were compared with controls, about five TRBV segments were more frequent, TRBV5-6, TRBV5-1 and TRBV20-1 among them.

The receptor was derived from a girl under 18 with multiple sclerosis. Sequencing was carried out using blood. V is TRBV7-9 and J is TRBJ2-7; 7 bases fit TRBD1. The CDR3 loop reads CASSSTGNAYEQYF. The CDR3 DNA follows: TGTGCCAGCAGCTCGACAGGGAACGCCTACGAGCAGTACTTC.